The 6 T cell receptor beta chains below all came from one sample that was sequenced in a study of blood T cell repertoires in COVID-19. Only in-frame clones appear in the TCRdb table, and some are missing; sequencing was by immunoSEQ multiplex PCR. The sample gives roughly 150,000 clones, around four fifths of which show up once; 2.8% is in the top ten. The sample was peripheral blood. The receptor source for this set is a man aged 70 or older with acute or convalescent COVID-19.

The chain recombines TRBV4-1 with TRBJ2-7; maybe TRBD2 (5 bases). V was clipped by 5 bases and J by 5 bases, with 22 bases between them. The CDR3 totals 16 residues. The V gene's germline CDR1 is MGHRA and CDR2 YSYEKL. As DNA, the CDR3 is TGCGCCAGCAGCGAAAAGGCTTCGCGGGTAAGCCACGAGCAGTACTTC. Its translation: CASSEKASRVSHEQYF.

The J gene is TRBJ2-3, the V gene TRBV6-5; 13 bases line up with TRBD2. Trimming took 7 bases from V and 2 from J; bases not matched to a gene: 3. The CDR3 contains 15 residues. Germline V gene sequence: CDR1 MNHEY, CDR2 SVGAGI. The CDR3 coding sequence is TGTGCCAGCAAAGGACTAGCGGGAGACACAGATACGCAGTATTTT. Residues: CASKGLAGDTDTQYF.

This sequence joins TRBV2 and TRBJ2-2, with 8 bases aligning to TRBD1. The junction had 9 bases not matched to a gene; V was cut back by 0 bases and J by 3 bases. Germline lookup yields CDR1 SNHLY and CDR2 FYNNEI. The CDR3 runs 18 residues. In DNA form, the CDR3 reads TGTGCCAGCAGTGAAGCTGTCAGGGGGCTCCTAGACACCGGGGAGCTGTTTTTT. Protein product: CASSEAVRGLLDTGELFF. Filled out from reference TRBV2 and TRBJ2-2, the complete variable domain reads EPEVTQTPSHQVTQMGQEVILRCVPISNHLYFYWYRQILGQKVEFLVSFYNNEISEKSEIFDDQFSVERPDGSNFTLKIRSTKLEDSAMYFCASSEAVRGLLDTGELFFGEGSRLTVL.

This rearrangement joins TRBV18 to TRBJ2-3; 8 bases fit TRBD1. The CDR3 runs 17 residues. CDR1 and CDR2 from the germline V gene are KGHSH and LQKENI. V lost 6 bases and J lost 3; bases outside the gene matches: 14. The CDR3 nucleotides are TGTGCCAGCTCGGCGACGTCCGCCAGGACAGGGACAGATACGCAGTATTTT. Translation gives CASSATSARTGTDTQYF.

The rearrangement uses TRBV5-6 and TRBJ2-4; D is uncertain. Germline V lookup: CDR1 SGHDT, CDR2 YYEEEE. The CDR3 length is 12 residues. The V end was cut by 0 bases, the J end by 6 bases, with 4 bases between. CDR3 DNA sequence: TGTGCCAGCAGCTTGGACGGAAACATTCAGTACTTC. Its translation: CASSLDGNIQYF.

The chain couples TRBV5-1 to TRBJ2-7; possibly TRBD1 for D (6 bases). CDR3 length: 15 amino acids. Per the germline V gene, CDR1 is SGHRS and CDR2 is YFSETQ. V gave up 7 bases and J gave up 1 base, with 18 bases separating them. For the CDR3, the DNA is TGCGCCAGCCCACACCAGGACAGAGAGTCCTACGAGCAGTACTTC. This gives the protein CASPHQDRESYEQYF.